This TCR beta chain was recovered during a study of shared T cell receptors in the human thymus. Produced via immunoSEQ multiplex PCR; TCRdb's table is partial and in-frame only. Of hundreds of thousands of clones in the sample, 70% to 80% were seen once. The data were also submitted as part of a second study, on human thymus T cells. Turning to that study: Among the donors, all were healthy Finnish infants having corrective surgery for congenital heart defects. Thymic and blood repertoires seemed to favor certain V and J genes. Related research reported highly overlapping thymic repertoires among unrelated individuals.

Source material: thymocytes. This TCR was recovered from a boy younger than two with a congenital heart defect.

The CDR3 loop is CAWSGQTGGMETQYF. DNA of the CDR3: TGTGCCTGGAGTGGCCAGACAGGGGGTATGGAGACCCAGTACTTC. The rearrangement joins TRBV30 to TRBJ2-5; 9 bases line up with TRBD1. This CDR3 contains 15 residues. Germline trimming cut 1 base from V and 5 bases from J; bases unmatched to any gene: 8. CDR1 is GTSNPN, CDR2 SVGIG, per germline (reference sequence).